These 14 T cell receptor beta chains came from one sample sequenced in a study of Graves' ophthalmopathy and Graves' hyperthyroidism (dated by TCRdb to 2017 to 2018). The sequencing machine was an Illumina HiSeq 2000. TCR beta CDR3 regions were amplified from RNA transcripts for repertoire sequencing. A first-round RT-PCR used HTBI primers with the Qiagen OneStep RT-PCR kit, followed by a second-round multiplex PCR, size selection and purification. In-frame beta chains were kept once TCRdb had trimmed the public reads at Q25 with fastp and called clones with MiXCR. Rows matching on CDR3 protein sequence are summarized as one entry with the most common DNA and genes. The sample yields roughly 400,000 distinct CDR3 sequences; about 17% were counted once. The biggest ten clones account for about 1.6% of the sample. The sequenced sample was peripheral blood. The receptors here all came from a woman aged 18-30 years with Graves' ophthalmopathy. Donor details come from another sample of the same person, matched by shared clones.

This clonotype was seen ten or more times. J is TRBJ1-6 and V is TRBV6-2 or TRBV6-3; D remains unclear. There are 14 residues in the CDR3. The germline V gene has CDR1 MNHEY and CDR2 SVGEGT. V was shortened by 7 bases and J by 0 bases, with 7 bases between the two germline ends. The CDR3 loop is CASTRSSYNSPLHF. DNA for the CDR3: TGTGCCAGCACGAGGAGCTCCTATAATTCACCCCTCCACTTT.

This clonotype was seen repeatedly, ten times or more. The chain recombines TRBV20-1 with TRBJ2-7; D not certain. Germline CDR1 reads DFQATT; CDR2 reads SNEGSKA (reference sequence). V lost 3 bases, J lost 2 bases, and 14 bases lay in between. This CDR3 comprises 14 residues. CDR3 residues: CSASSDFPPYEQYF. The CDR3 nucleotides are TGCAGTGCTAGCAGCGACTTCCCTCCCTACGAGCAGTACTTC.

This rearrangement joins TRBV11-2 to TRBJ1-5; 8 positions match TRBD1. CDR3 length: 17 residues. Losses at the gene ends were 2 bases for V and 2 bases for J; bases not matched to a gene: 8. CDR1 and CDR2 (germline): SGHAT, FQNNGV. The CDR3 protein is CASSLNPGQGRNQPQHF. CDR3 DNA: TGTGCCAGCAGCTTAAACCCCGGACAGGGACGCAATCAGCCCCAGCATTTT.

This clonotype appeared many times. The chain has TRBV6-1 and TRBJ2-5; 7 bases line up with TRBD1. The CDR3 spans 14 residues. Germline V gives CDR1 MNHNS, CDR2 SASEGT. The junction had 8 bases not matched to a gene; V was cut back by 6 bases and J by 4 bases. The CDR3: CASSLGQLGETQYF. CDR3 bases: TGTGCCAGCAGCCTGGGACAGCTTGGAGAGACCCAGTACTTC.

This clonotype was observed at least ten times. This chain joins TRBV11-2 and TRBJ2-7; D is unclear. Germline loops: CDR1 SGHAT, CDR2 FQNNGV. The CDR3 covers 13 residues. Trimming took off 5 bases at V and 7 bases at J, with 15 bases between the two ends. The CDR3 sequence is CASSLSLGREQYF. CDR3 nucleotide sequence: TGTGCCAGCAGCCTCTCTTTAGGCCGGGAGCAGTACTTC.

There are many counts of this clonotype. This sequence joins TRBV9 and TRBJ2-7; D is perhaps TRBD1 (6 bases). Germline V lookup: CDR1 SGDLS, CDR2 YYNGEE. Trimming pared 4 bases from V and 0 bases from J, leaving 14 bases between. This CDR3 is built from 15 residues. The DNA for the CDR3 is TGTGCCAGCAGCCCCCGACAGGATGGCTCCTACGAGCAGTACTTC. Amino acids: CASSPRQDGSYEQYF.

This clonotype was seen ten or more times. J is TRBJ2-7 and V is TRBV4-2; 9 positions match TRBD2. V dropped 3 bases and J dropped 0; count of bases not matched to a gene: 3. Germline V gene sequence: CDR1 LGHNA, CDR2 YNFKEQ. The CDR3 contains 15 residues. In DNA, the CDR3 is TGTGCCAGCAGCCAGGGGCGGGAGGGCTCCTACGAGCAGTACTTC. Translation: CASSQGREGSYEQYF.

This clonotype has at least ten counts. This chain uses TRBV9 with TRBJ2-2; D may match TRBD1 or TRBD2 (5 bases each). The CDR3 length is 14 residues. The V end lost 7 bases, the J end lost 4 bases, and 14 bases lay between the germline ends. Germline V gene sequence: CDR1 SGDLS, CDR2 YYNGEE. CDR3 residues: CASGGVVSTGELFF. The CDR3 DNA reads TGTGCCAGCGGGGGAGTAGTGTCCACCGGGGAGCTGTTTTTT.

Many counts were recorded for this clonotype. The V and J genes are TRBV15 and TRBJ1-1; D is possibly TRBD1 (5 bases). The CDR3 covers 17 residues. Germline V gives CDR1 LNHNV, CDR2 YYDKDF (reference sequence). The germline V and J ends were trimmed by 3 bases and 1 base, with 18 bases remaining between them. CDR3 nucleotide sequence: TGTGCCACCAGCAGGGGAACCGGGCTTCAGGGGAACACTGAAGCTTTCTTT. Its translation: CATSRGTGLQGNTEAFF.

This chain uses TRBV12-3 or TRBV12-4 with TRBJ1-2; D gene uncertain. V lost 6 bases to trimming and J lost 3 bases, with 14 bases between them. This CDR3 comprises 14 residues. CDR3 loop: CASSASGPHYGYTF. The CDR3 DNA is TGTGCCAGCAGCGCCTCCGGGCCCCACTATGGCTACACCTTC.

The chain links TRBV28 to TRBJ2-5; 8 bases map to TRBD2. The length of the CDR3 is 19 residues. Trimming took 6 bases from V and 1 from J; bases not matched to a gene: 19. Germline CDR1 MDHEN, CDR2 SYDVKM. The DNA of the CDR3 is TGTGCCAGCAGAGGTTTTCGAGGGGTCGGGAGGGGCTCCCAAGAGACCCAGTACTTC. Translated: CASRGFRGVGRGSQETQYF. Together with reference TRBV28 and TRBJ2-5, the CDR3 gives the full variable domain: DVKVTQSSRYLVKRTGEKVFLECVQDMDHENMFWYRQDPGLGLRLIYFSYDVKMKEKGDIPEGYSVSREKKERFSLILESASTNQTSMYLCASRGFRGVGRGSQETQYFGPGTRLLVL.

This sequence joins TRBV20-1 and TRBJ2-3; D unresolved. The CDR3 is 14 residues long. The V end was cut by 5 bases, the J end by 2 bases, with 14 bases between. Germline lookup yields CDR1 DFQATT and CDR2 SNEGSKA (reference sequence). CDR3 DNA: TGCAGTGCTCCTCCCATAGCCTCCACAGATACGCAGTATTTT. Its protein is CSAPPIASTDTQYF.

This clonotype was detected ten times or more. The V gene is TRBV6-2 or TRBV6-3, the J gene TRBJ2-4; 7 bases fit TRBD1. This CDR3 is 16 amino acids long. Germline lookup yields CDR1 MNHEY and CDR2 SVGEGT. V lost 2 bases, J lost 0 bases, and 4 bases stayed unmatched. The CDR3 coding sequence is TGTGCCAGCAGTTACAAGGGGGCTACAGCCAAAAACATTCAGTACTTC. Its protein is CASSYKGATAKNIQYF.

There are many counts of this clonotype. The rearrangement links TRBV18 to TRBJ1-1; D is unresolved. V was trimmed by 3 bases and J by 2 bases, leaving 10 bases between them. The CDR3 is made up of 14 amino acids. The germline V gene encodes CDR1 KGHSH and CDR2 LQKENI. CDR3: CASSPSRTNTEAFF. In DNA, the CDR3 is TGTGCCAGCTCACCTAGCCGGACTAACACTGAAGCTTTCTTT.